Below, 10 T cell receptor beta chains from the same sample are listed, as sequenced in a study of blood T cell repertoires in COVID-19. Assay used: immunoSEQ multiplex PCR; TCRdb lists only in-frame clones, some missing. Of approximately 140,000 clones listed, roughly 86% are singletons. Sample: peripheral blood. Every receptor here comes from a man aged 45-65 years with active or convalescent COVID-19.

The gene calls are TRBV10-3 and TRBJ2-7; 7 bases map to TRBD1. Germline CDR1 reads ENHRY; CDR2 reads SYGVKD. This CDR3 has 12 residues. Trimming at V came to 5 bases and at J to 6 bases, leaving 4 bases not matched to a gene. CDR3 in DNA: TGTGCCATCAGTCAGGGGGATTCCGAGCAGTACTTC. Its translation: CAISQGDSEQYF.

The chain joins TRBV28 to TRBJ2-5, with D maybe TRBD1 (6 bases). Germline V CDR1 and CDR2: MDHEN, SYDVKM. The CDR3 length is 12 residues. The V and J ends lost 8 bases and 6 bases respectively, with 13 bases between them. The chain's CDR3 is CASSSQGQTQYF. DNA for the CDR3: TGTGCCAGCTCCTCCCAGGGGCAGACCCAGTACTTC. The variable domain in full, with the rest retrieved from reference TRBV28 and TRBJ2-5, is DVKVTQSSRYLVKRTGEKVFLECVQDMDHENMFWYRQDPGLGLRLIYFSYDVKMKEKGDIPEGYSVSREKKERFSLILESASTNQTSMYLCASSSQGQTQYFGPGTRLLVL.

V is TRBV30 and J is TRBJ2-7; tentatively, D is TRBD1 (6 bases). Trimming pared 4 bases from V and 4 bases from J, leaving 20 bases between. The germline V gene has CDR1 GTSNPN and CDR2 SVGIG (reference sequence). The CDR3 has 15 residues. In DNA form, the CDR3 reads TGTGCCTGGACCCCGTCGTCCAGGGGATTATACGAGCAGTACTTC. Translating it yields CAWTPSSRGLYEQYF.

The chain links TRBV5-4 to TRBJ1-1, with 8 bases matching TRBD1. CDR1 is SGHNT, CDR2 YYREEE, per germline (reference sequence). V dropped 3 bases and J dropped 5; count of bases not matched to a gene: 9. This CDR3 contains 15 residues. CDR3 amino acids: CASSSGQGRWTEAFF. In nucleotides, the CDR3 is TGTGCCAGCAGCTCCGGACAGGGAAGATGGACTGAAGCTTTCTTT.

The V gene is TRBV28, the J gene TRBJ2-7; 9 nucleotides agree with TRBD1. V trimming: 5 bases; J trimming: 4 bases; junction bases outside the gene matches: 12. Looked up from germline, CDR1 is MDHEN and CDR2 is SYDVKM. The length of the CDR3 is 16 residues. DNA of the CDR3: TGTGCCAGCAGTCCACCCCGAGCGGACAGGGGTTACGAGCAGTACTTC. It yields the protein CASSPPRADRGYEQYF.

The chain couples TRBV27 to TRBJ1-5, with TRBD1 identical over 9 bases. Trimming cost V 4 bases and J 4 bases; bases outside gene matches: 14. The germline V gene encodes CDR1 MNHEY and CDR2 SMNVEV (reference sequence). The CDR3 is made up of 18 amino acids. This CDR3 reads CASSSTRTGALINQPQHF. The CDR3 DNA reads as TGTGCCAGCAGTTCGACGAGGACAGGGGCGCTAATTAATCAGCCCCAGCATTTT.

This rearrangement joins TRBV5-1 to TRBJ2-7; TRBD2 is a possible D gene (5 bases). V lost 2 bases to trimming and J lost 3 bases, with 9 bases between them. CDR1 and CDR2 (germline): SGHRS, YFSETQ. This CDR3 comprises 13 residues. The CDR3 DNA reads as TGCGCCAGCAGCTTTTGGACTGGCTACGAGCAGTACTTC. It codes for CASSFWTGYEQYF.

The chain employs TRBV12-3 or TRBV12-4 and TRBJ1-5; D not certain. The CDR3 has 12 amino acids. V was pared by 4 bases and J by 7 bases, with 8 bases between. CDR3 residues: CASSSPRQPQHF. CDR3 sequence (DNA): TGTGCCAGCAGTTCCCCGCGGCAGCCCCAGCATTTT.

The chain uses TRBV5-1 and TRBJ2-7; 11 bases line up with TRBD1. The CDR3 is 14 amino acids. Trimming cost V 2 bases and J 3 bases; bases outside gene matches: 1. Germline values: CDR1 SGHRS, CDR2 YFSETQ. The CDR3: CASSFGTGGYEQYF. CDR3 nucleotide sequence: TGCGCCAGCAGCTTTGGGACAGGGGGCTACGAGCAGTACTTC. The variable domain in full, with the rest retrieved from reference TRBV5-1 and TRBJ2-7, is KAGVTQTPRYLIKTRGQQVTLSCSPISGHRSVSWYQQTPGQGLQFLFEYFSETQRNKGNFPGRFSGRQFSNSRSEMNVSTLELGDSALYLCASSFGTGGYEQYFGPGTRLTVT.

CDR3 region: CASSYAGTGASGQFF. The CDR3 bases are TGTGCCAGCAGTTACGCCGGGACAGGGGCATCTGGGCAGTTCTTC. V is TRBV6-5 and J is TRBJ2-1; 10 bases align to TRBD1. V gave up 2 bases and J gave up 12 bases; unmatched junction bases: 10. This CDR3 has 15 amino acids. From germline, CDR1 is MNHEY and CDR2 SVGAGI.